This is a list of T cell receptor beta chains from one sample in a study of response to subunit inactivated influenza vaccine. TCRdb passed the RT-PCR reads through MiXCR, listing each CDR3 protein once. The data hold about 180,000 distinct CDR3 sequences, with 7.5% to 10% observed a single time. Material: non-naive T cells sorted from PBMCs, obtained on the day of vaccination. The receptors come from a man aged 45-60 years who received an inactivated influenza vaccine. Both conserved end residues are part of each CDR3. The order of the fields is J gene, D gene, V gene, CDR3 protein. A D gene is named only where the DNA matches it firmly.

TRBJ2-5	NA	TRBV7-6	CASSSGTNQETQYF
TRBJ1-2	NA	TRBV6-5	CASSYSASGGSGYGYTF
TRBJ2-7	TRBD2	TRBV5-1	CASSSNTGLAGRGEQYF
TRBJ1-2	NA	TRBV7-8	CASSLVGGGGYTF
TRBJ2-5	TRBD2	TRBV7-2	CASSFGGGSQETQYF
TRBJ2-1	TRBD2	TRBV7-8	CASSLSAGVNRFF
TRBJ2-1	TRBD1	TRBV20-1	CSAPTGGGIGEQFF
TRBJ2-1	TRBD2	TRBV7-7	CASSTGLAASSEQFF
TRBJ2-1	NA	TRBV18	CASSPQLGEQFF
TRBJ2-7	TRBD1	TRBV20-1	CSATSWDRAYYEQYF
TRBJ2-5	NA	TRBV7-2	CASSPSGAVETQYF
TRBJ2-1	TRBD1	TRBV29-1	CSVEGTGDLNEQFF
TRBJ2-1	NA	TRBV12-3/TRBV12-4	CASSFFGGGEQFF
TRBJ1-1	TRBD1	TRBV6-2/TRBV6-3	CASSYRTGTMNTEAFF
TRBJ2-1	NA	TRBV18	CASSHGMDEQFF
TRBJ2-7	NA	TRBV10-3	CAISNTDYEQYF
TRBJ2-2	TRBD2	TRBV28	CASSRSGTSVGGELFF
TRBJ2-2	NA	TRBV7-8	CASGEQSTGELFF
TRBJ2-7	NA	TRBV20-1	CSARAPTTLYEQYF
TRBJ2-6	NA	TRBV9	CASSPSPSGANVLTF
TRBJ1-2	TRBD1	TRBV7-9	CASSPIPDRVGGYTF
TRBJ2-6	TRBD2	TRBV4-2	CASSRQKPGLAGGYRANVLTF
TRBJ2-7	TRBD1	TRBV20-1	CSAKTGQGAEQYF
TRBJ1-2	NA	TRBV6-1	CASRDGFTNYGYTF
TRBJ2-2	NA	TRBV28	CASSLTGGAAGELFF
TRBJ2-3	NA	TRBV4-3	CASSLGLVSDTQYF
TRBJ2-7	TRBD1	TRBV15	CATSRDRGKYEQYF
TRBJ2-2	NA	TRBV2	CASRNGNTGELFF
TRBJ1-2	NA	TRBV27	CASSPNGNNYGYTF
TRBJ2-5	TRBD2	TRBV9	CASSVGLAVETQYF
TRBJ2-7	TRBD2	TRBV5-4	CASSQGLAGSIYEQYF
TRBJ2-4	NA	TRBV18	CASSLLGHDIQYF
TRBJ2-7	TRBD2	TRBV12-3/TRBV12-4	CASSLGDWRGWYEQYF
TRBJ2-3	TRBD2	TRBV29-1	CSVGLAGRTDTQYF
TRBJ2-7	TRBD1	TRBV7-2	CASSPPGQIYYEQYF
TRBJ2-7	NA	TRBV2	CASKPLYEQYF
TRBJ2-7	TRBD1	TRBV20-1	CSASPKGTGTYEQYF
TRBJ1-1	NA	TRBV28	CASSPIGSFMNTEAFF
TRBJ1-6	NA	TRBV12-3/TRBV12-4	CASSNDSQGIRSPLHF
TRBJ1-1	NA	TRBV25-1	CASSAQRRTEAFF
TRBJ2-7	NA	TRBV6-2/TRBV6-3	CASSYSWDTPYEQYF
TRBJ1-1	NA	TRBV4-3	CASSQVRNTEAFF
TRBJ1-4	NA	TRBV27	CASSLLGASTNEKLFF
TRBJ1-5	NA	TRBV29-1	CSVGIHNQPQHF
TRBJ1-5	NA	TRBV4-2	CASSQLYGGQPQHF
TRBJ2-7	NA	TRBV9	CASSPRTGWEQYF
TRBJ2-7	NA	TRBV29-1	CSASGTETYEQYF
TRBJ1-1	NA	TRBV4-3	CASSQDFPASEAFF
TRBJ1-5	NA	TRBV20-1	CSARDPRDNPYQPQHF
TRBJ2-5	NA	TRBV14	CASSQVSGLGQETQYF
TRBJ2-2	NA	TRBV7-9	CASAENANTGELFF